The 3 T cell receptor beta chains reported below all come from one sample, sequenced in a study of radiotherapy plus CTLA-4 blockade in lung cancer. Some clones are missing from TCRdb's copy, which holds only in-frame ones; the method was immunoSEQ multiplex PCR. The sample yields roughly 80,000 clones, 60% to 85% seen once. This sample comprised peripheral blood, obtained from a patient treated with radiotherapy plus ipilimumab. These TCRs come from a human donor with non-small cell lung cancer who had a partial response to radiotherapy plus ipilimumab. Some clones in this sample may be carry-over from other donors' samples.

The V call is TRBV5-4, the J call TRBJ1-1; 9 nucleotides match TRBD1. From germline, CDR1 is SGHNT and CDR2 YYREEE (reference sequence). V gave up 4 bases and J gave up 5 bases; unmatched junction bases: 6. CDR3 size: 14 residues. As DNA, the CDR3 is TGTGCCAGCAGCCGCGACAGGGGGGCTACTGAAGCTTTCTTT. This sequence encodes CASSRDRGATEAFF.

The chain couples TRBV28 to TRBJ2-5; 7 bases fit TRBD2. V lost 6 bases to trimming and J lost 4 bases; unmatched junction nucleotides: 11. Germline-derived CDR1 and CDR2 are MDHEN and SYDVKM. The CDR3 totals 15 residues. For the CDR3, the DNA is TGTGCCAGCAGCCCAGCGGGGAGCGGGCGAGAGACCCAGTACTTC. Protein: CASSPAGSGRETQYF.

The rearrangement links TRBV7-8 to TRBJ1-6; possibly TRBD1 for D (6 bases). Per the germline V gene, CDR1 is SGHVS and CDR2 is FQNEAQ. This CDR3 has 17 amino acids. Between the trimmed V and J ends, which lost 5 bases and 3 bases, there was a span of 17 bases. The CDR3 coding sequence is TGTGCCAGCAGCCTTTCACGGGGGGCTAACTATAATTCACCCCTCCACTTT. Its translation: CASSLSRGANYNSPLHF.